This TCR beta chain was profiled in a study of blood T cell repertoires in COVID-19. Germline-derived CDR1 and CDR2 are LGHNA and YNFKEQ. This CDR3 spans 13 amino acids. V was trimmed by 4 bases and J by 9 bases, leaving 13 bases between them. Libraries were prepared by immunoSEQ multiplex PCR; TCRdb keeps only in-frame clonotypes and omits some of them. The sample has 150,000 to 200,000 clones, about four fifths seen once. The chain carries TRBV4-2 and TRBJ2-1, with a tentative D call TRBD1 (5 bases). What was sequenced was peripheral blood. This TCR came from a woman in her 70s with acute or convalescent COVID-19. The CDR3 bases are TGTGCCAGCAGCCTAAGTGGGGCTGGTGAGCAGTTCTTC. Its protein is CASSLSGAGEQFF.